These 11 T cell receptor beta chains originate from one sample sequenced in a study of OX40 agonist ivuxolimab in advanced cancers. Libraries were prepared by immunoSEQ multiplex PCR; TCRdb keeps only in-frame clonotypes and omits some of them. The sample holds 45,000 to 55,000 clones, 85% seen once. This specimen consisted of CD4+ or CD8+ T cells sorted from blood, obtained in a trial of the OX40 agonist ivuxolimab. The source is an adult with an advanced solid tumor such as melanoma, head and neck, liver or kidney cancer.

This chain connects TRBV5-5 to TRBJ2-5, with unresolved D. The V gene lost 4 bases and the J gene lost 4 bases, with 5 bases spanning the gap. This CDR3 region has 11 residues. Germline loops: CDR1 SGHKS, CDR2 YYEKEE (reference sequence). The CDR3 sequence is CASSRGETQYF. The CDR3 DNA is TGTGCCAGCAGCCGCGGAGAGACCCAGTACTTC.

CDR3 in DNA: TGTGCCAGCAGGCCTCCCGTCCCTAGCATTCAGTACTTC. It is translated as CASRPPVPSIQYF. The chain recombines TRBV7-2 with TRBJ2-4; D is unclear. Trimming cost V 6 bases and J 9 bases, with 15 bases left between them. The CDR3 has 13 residues. Germline-derived CDR1 and CDR2 are SGHTA and FQGNSA.

The chain is built from TRBV28 and TRBJ2-7; 9 positions match TRBD1. Germline V gene sequence: CDR1 MDHEN, CDR2 SYDVKM. Trimming cost V 6 bases and J 3 bases; bases outside gene matches: 9. This CDR3 has 15 residues. DNA for the CDR3: TGTGCCAGCAGCAACCATGGGACAGGGATCTACGAGCAGTACTTC. Translation: CASSNHGTGIYEQYF.

The chain couples TRBV2 to TRBJ2-1; TRBD1 matches 9 bases. V dropped 4 bases and J dropped 9; count of bases not matched to a gene: 1. Germline V gene data show CDR1 as SNHLY and CDR2 as FYNNEI. There are 12 residues in the CDR3. CDR3 nucleotide sequence: TGTGCCAGCAGTGGGACAGGGGCTGAGCAGTTCTTC. Its protein product is CASSGTGAEQFF.

The chain employs TRBV28 and TRBJ2-1; TRBD2 agrees at 11 bases. The CDR3 consists of 16 residues. V lost 3 bases and J lost 4; bases outside the gene matches: 5. The germline gives CDR1 MDHEN, CDR2 SYDVKM. The CDR3 loop is CASSFRLAGKYNEQFF. CDR3 sequence (DNA): TGTGCCAGCAGTTTCAGACTAGCGGGAAAATACAATGAGCAGTTCTTC.

Concerning this clone itself: Relative to the germline gene, one junction end is altered; a read error may explain this. V usage is TRBV7-7 and J usage is TRBJ2-3; 10 bases line up with TRBD1. The CDR3 totals 15 residues. Germline CDR1 and CDR2: SSHAT and FNYEAQ (reference sequence). The CDR3 spells CASSRGTGDTDTQYF. In nucleotides, the CDR3 is TGTGCTAGCAGCCGGGGGACAGGGGATACAGATACGCAGTATTTT.

The V and J genes are TRBV5-1 and TRBJ2-5; no reliable D call. Germline V gene lookup returns CDR1 SGHRS and CDR2 YFSETQ. The CDR3 is 12 residues long. V lost 4 bases and J 4 bases, leaving 8 bases between the germline ends. The CDR3 protein is CASSPLRETQYF. In nucleotides, the CDR3 is TGCGCCAGCAGCCCACTTCGAGAGACCCAGTACTTC.

The chain uses TRBV5-1 and TRBJ1-1, with a possible D match to TRBD1 (5 bases). The CDR3 is made up of 14 amino acids. Germline V CDR1 and CDR2: SGHRS, YFSETQ. V was shortened by 5 bases and J by 3 bases, with 14 bases between the two germline ends. CDR3 region: CASSSATGDTEAFF. CDR3 DNA sequence: TGCGCCAGCAGTTCCGCGACGGGGGACACTGAAGCTTTCTTT.

The chain links TRBV19 to TRBJ1-6; 9 bases line up with TRBD1. Trimming took 5 bases from V and 8 from J; bases not matched to a gene: 7. Germline V gene lookup returns CDR1 LNHDA and CDR2 SQIVND (reference sequence). The CDR3 loop spans 15 amino acids. CDR3 bases: TGTGCCAGTAGTCTTACCGGGACAGGGCATTCACCCCTCCACTTT. Translating gives CASSLTGTGHSPLHF.

The chain couples TRBV6-1 to TRBJ2-7, with D unclear. V was pared by 1 base and J by 8 bases, with 6 bases between. This CDR3 spans 11 amino acids. The germline V gene encodes CDR1 MNHNS and CDR2 SASEGT. CDR3 DNA: TGTGCCAGCAGTGAAGGTCCAAAGCAGTACTTC. Protein product: CASSEGPKQYF.

The chain links TRBV6-5 to TRBJ1-2; the D gene is possibly TRBD1 (5 bases). Germline CDR1 reads MNHEY; CDR2 reads SVGAGI. The V end lost 7 bases, the J end lost 1 base, and 13 bases lay between the germline ends. The CDR3 totals 14 residues. The CDR3 DNA follows: TGTGCCAGCAACGCGCAGGGACTTAACTATGGCTACACCTTC. This translates into CASNAQGLNYGYTF.